Listed below are T cell receptor beta chains from one sample, sequenced in a study of beta chain features in type 1 diabetes. TCRdb keeps only in-frame clones here, not all; method: immunoSEQ multiplex PCR. The sample shows hundreds of thousands of clones, over 9.5% of them seen only once. The material sequenced was naive CD4+ T cells from blood. The source is a woman between 18 and 30 years old in good health. Both conserved end residues are part of each CDR3. A D gene is named only where the DNA matches it firmly. Clone size is not always given. Where it is, it says once, few, many or a class for expanded clones.

j_gene | abundance | d_gene | v_gene | CDR3nt | CDR3aa
TRBJ2-4 | once | NA | TRBV7-2 | TGTGCCAGCAGCTTGGAGGCAGCCAGAAACATTCAGTACTTC | CASSLEAARNIQYF
TRBJ1-6 | few | TRBD1 | TRBV20-1 | TGCAGTGCAACAGGGGATTCACCCCTCCACTTT | CSATGDSPLHF
TRBJ2-7 | NA | NA | TRBV15 | TGTGCCACCAGCAGAGATCAGTCTCCCCTGGCCGAGCAGTACTTC | CATSRDQSPLAEQYF
TRBJ2-3 | few | NA | TRBV7-2 | TGTGCCAGCAGCTTAAGGTCGGGCACAGATACGCAGTATTTT | CASSLRSGTDTQYF
TRBJ2-5 | NA | TRBD1 | TRBV11-3 | TGTGCCAGCAGCAGCGGGACAGGGTATCCAGAGACCCAGTACTTC | CASSSGTGYPETQYF
TRBJ2-3 | few | NA | TRBV10-3 | TGTGCCACCTGGTCTGGCAGGGGTCGCACAGATACGCAGTATTTT | CATWSGRGRTDTQYF
TRBJ1-2 | few | NA | TRBV7-2 | TGTGCCAGCAGCTTAAAGGGGGACTACACCTTC | CASSLKGDYTF
TRBJ2-5 | NA | NA | TRBV21-1 | TGTGCCAGCAGCAAAAAGGTATCCGGCAGGGTAGAGACCCAGTACTTC | CASSKKVSGRVETQYF
TRBJ2-5 | NA | NA | TRBV7-2 | TGTGCCAGCAGCATACAAATAGCGGCCTCCGGGGAGACCCAGTACTTC | CASSIQIAASGETQYF
TRBJ1-2 | NA | NA | TRBV4-1 | TGCGCCAGCAGCCAAGGAAGCCCAAAGGGAATGAGCTATGGCTACACCTTC | CASSQGSPKGMSYGYTF
TRBJ2-7 | few | TRBD1 | TRBV7-3 | TGTGCCAGCAGCTCAGCAGGGGGCTACGAGCAGTACTTC | CASSSAGGYEQYF
TRBJ2-7 | few | NA | TRBV10-3 | TGTGCCATCAGGGACCCCGTGGGGACCTACGAGCAGTACTTC | CAIRDPVGTYEQYF
TRBJ1-2 | NA | NA | TRBV7-9 | TGTGCCAGCAGGCCGGCCCTTGACTATGGCTACACCTTC | CASRPALDYGYTF
TRBJ2-2 | few | NA | TRBV29-1 | TGCAGCGTTGCCCCAGAGCCGATGAACACCGGGGAGCTGTTTTTT | CSVAPEPMNTGELFF
TRBJ2-5 | few | NA | TRBV7-8 | TGTGCCAGCAGCCCAGACAGGACTAGAGAGACCCAGTACTTC | CASSPDRTRETQYF
TRBJ2-5 | NA | NA | TRBV7-8 | TGTGCCAGCAGCTCAAGTCTGCCGGGACGCCTCTTCGGGCAAGAGACCCAGTACTTC | CASSSSLPGRLFGQETQYF
TRBJ2-1 | few | TRBD2 | TRBV6-4 | TGTGCCAGCAGTGACTATGGCGGGAGGCCATACAATGAGCAGTTCTTC | CASSDYGGRPYNEQFF
TRBJ2-5 | NA | NA | TRBV28 | TGTGCCAGCAGTCTCGATCCGACACGAAAGACCCAGTACTTC | CASSLDPTRKTQYF
TRBJ2-1 | NA | TRBD2 | TRBV6-6 | TGTGCCAGCAGTTTCTTGAGACTAGCGGCACCCAATGAGCAGTTCTTC | CASSFLRLAAPNEQFF
TRBJ2-3 | few | NA | TRBV5-1 | TGCGCCAGCAGCTTGGACGGCGGGACTAGCACAGATACGCAGTATTTT | CASSLDGGTSTDTQYF
TRBJ2-1 | few | NA | TRBV27 | TGTGCCAGCAGTTATCGCCCACCCAATGAGCAGTTCTTC | CASSYRPPNEQFF
TRBJ1-6 | NA | NA | TRBV5-6 | TGTGCCAGCAGCCATACACTCGGGTCACCCCTCCACTTT | CASSHTLGSPLHF
TRBJ1-1 | few | NA | TRBV25-1 | TGTGCCAGCAGTGCCTTCGCGGTAACAAACACTGAAGCTTTCTTT | CASSAFAVTNTEAFF
TRBJ2-2 | few | TRBD1 | TRBV25-1 | TGTGCCAGCAGTGACTCGACAGGGATGGGTACCGGGGAGCTGTTTTTT | CASSDSTGMGTGELFF
TRBJ2-5 | NA | TRBD2 | TRBV9 | TGTGCCAGCAGCGTAGGACTAGCTCCGCAAGAGACCCAGTACTTC | CASSVGLAPQETQYF
TRBJ2-1 | few | NA | TRBV6-6 | TGTGCCAGCAGTTACCCGCCAAGGCGGGGTTACAATGAGCAGTTCTTC | CASSYPPRRGYNEQFF
TRBJ1-1 | few | NA | TRBV7-9 | TGTGCCAGCGAGCAGGCAACTTACACTGAAGCTTTCTTT | CASEQATYTEAFF
TRBJ1-4 | few | TRBD1 | TRBV29-1 | TGCAGCGTTTATCGGGACAGAAATGAAAAACTGTTTTTT | CSVYRDRNEKLFF
TRBJ2-5 | few | TRBD2 | TRBV5-1 | TGCGCCAGCAGCTTGGCTGGGACTAGCCAAGAGACCCAGTACTTC | CASSLAGTSQETQYF
TRBJ2-5 | NA | TRBD1 | TRBV6-5 | TGTGCCAGCAGGTCGACAGGGCATTTGAAGACCCAGTACTTC | CASRSTGHLKTQYF
TRBJ2-6 | many | TRBD1 | TRBV30 | TGTGCCTGGCAGACAGGGACTGGGGCCAACGTCCTGACTTTC | CAWQTGTGANVLTF
TRBJ2-2 | NA | TRBD1 | TRBV18 | TGTGCCAGCTCACCCGACAGGGTGAACGGGGAGCTGTTTTTT | CASSPDRVNGELFF
TRBJ2-3 | few | TRBD2 | TRBV7-2 | TGTGCCAGCAGCTTAATCAGCGGGAGGGCCGGCACAGATACGCAGTATTTT | CASSLISGRAGTDTQYF
TRBJ2-5 | few | NA | TRBV4-1 | TGCGCCAGCCGGGCGGGAGAGACCCAGTACTTC | CASRAGETQYF
TRBJ2-2 | NA | TRBD1 | TRBV11-3 | TGTGCCAGCAGCCCGCTCGCAGGGGGACCCGGGGAGCTGTTTTTT | CASSPLAGGPGELFF
TRBJ1-1 | few | NA | TRBV4-3 | TGCGCCAGCAGCCATCGGGGGACGGGTCGCCCGGACACTGAAGCTTTCTTT | CASSHRGTGRPDTEAFF
TRBJ2-7 | few | NA | TRBV21-1 | TGTGCCAGCAGCGTCCGGGTTAGAAGGGGGAGCGGGTCCTACGAGCAGTACTTC | CASSVRVRRGSGSYEQYF
TRBJ2-3 | few | NA | TRBV5-1 | TGCGCCAGCAGTCCAAGGGGAACCCGCACAGATACGCAGTATTTT | CASSPRGTRTDTQYF